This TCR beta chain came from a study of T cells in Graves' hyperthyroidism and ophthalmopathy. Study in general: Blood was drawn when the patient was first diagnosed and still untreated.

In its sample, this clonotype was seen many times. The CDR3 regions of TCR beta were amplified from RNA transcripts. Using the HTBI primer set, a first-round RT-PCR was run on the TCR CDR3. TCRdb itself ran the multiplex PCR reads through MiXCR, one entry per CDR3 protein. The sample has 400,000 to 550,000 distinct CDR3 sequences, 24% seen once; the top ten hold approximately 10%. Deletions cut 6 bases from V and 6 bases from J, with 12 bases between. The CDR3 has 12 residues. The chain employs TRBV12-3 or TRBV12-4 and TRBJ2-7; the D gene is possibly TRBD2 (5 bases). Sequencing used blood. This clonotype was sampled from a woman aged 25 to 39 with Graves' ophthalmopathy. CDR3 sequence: CASSRTRGEQYF. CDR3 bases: TGTGCCAGCAGCCGGACTCGGGGCGAGCAGTACTTC.